Sequencing of this TCR beta chain was carried out in a study of T-cell reconstitution after alpha-beta-depleted transplantation in children. The TCRbeta library was prepared with unique molecular identifiers. TCRdb independently ran MiXCR on the PCR reads; one entry per CDR3 protein. The sample holds 540,000 or so distinct CDR3 sequences; roughly 23% are singletons and the top ten take 13% to 15%. This CDR3 has 15 residues. Deletions cut 1 base from V and 8 bases from J, with 15 bases between. Per germline, CDR1 SGHTA and CDR2 FQGNSA. The rearrangement uses TRBV7-2 and TRBJ2-1; D possibly matches TRBD1 or TRBD2 (6 bases each). The sequencing used PBMCs, mostly from graft donor cells, collected 360 days after TCRalphabeta/CD19-depleted stem cell transplant. The origin of this receptor is a boy younger than two who had a stem cell transplant for acute myeloid leukemia, so the T cells may come from the graft donor. The CDR3 sequence: CASSLGAYGGDEQFF. In nucleotides, the CDR3 is TGTGCCAGCAGCTTAGGGGCCTACGGGGGCGATGAGCAGTTCTTC.